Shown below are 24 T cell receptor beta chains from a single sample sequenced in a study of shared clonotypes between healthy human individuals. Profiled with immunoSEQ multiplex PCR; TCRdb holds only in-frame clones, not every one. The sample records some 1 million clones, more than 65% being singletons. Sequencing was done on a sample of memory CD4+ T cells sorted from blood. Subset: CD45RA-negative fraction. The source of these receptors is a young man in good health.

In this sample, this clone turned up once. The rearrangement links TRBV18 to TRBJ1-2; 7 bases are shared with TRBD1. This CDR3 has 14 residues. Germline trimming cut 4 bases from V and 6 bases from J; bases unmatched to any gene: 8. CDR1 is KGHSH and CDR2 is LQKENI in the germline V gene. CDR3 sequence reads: CASSQQGGADGYTF. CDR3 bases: TGTGCCAGCTCACAGCAAGGGGGCGCCGATGGCTACACCTTC.

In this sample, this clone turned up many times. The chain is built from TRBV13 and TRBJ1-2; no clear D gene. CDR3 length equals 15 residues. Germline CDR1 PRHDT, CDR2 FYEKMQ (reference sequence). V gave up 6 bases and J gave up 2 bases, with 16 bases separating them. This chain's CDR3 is CASRRSGGDNYGYTF. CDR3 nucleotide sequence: TGTGCCAGCAGACGTTCTGGTGGAGACAACTATGGCTACACCTTC.

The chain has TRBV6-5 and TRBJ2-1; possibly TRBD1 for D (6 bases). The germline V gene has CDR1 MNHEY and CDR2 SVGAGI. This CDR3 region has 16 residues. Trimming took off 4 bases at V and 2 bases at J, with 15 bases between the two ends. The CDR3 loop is CASSSRVTGPYNEQFF. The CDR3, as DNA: TGTGCCAGCAGTTCACGGGTAACAGGGCCCTACAATGAGCAGTTCTTC.

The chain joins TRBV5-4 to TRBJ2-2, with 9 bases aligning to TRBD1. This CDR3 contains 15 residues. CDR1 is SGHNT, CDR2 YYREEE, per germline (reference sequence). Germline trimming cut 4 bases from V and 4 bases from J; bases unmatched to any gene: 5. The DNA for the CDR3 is TGTGCCAGCAGCAGGGGGACAGGGATCACCGGGGAGCTGTTTTTT. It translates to CASSRGTGITGELFF.

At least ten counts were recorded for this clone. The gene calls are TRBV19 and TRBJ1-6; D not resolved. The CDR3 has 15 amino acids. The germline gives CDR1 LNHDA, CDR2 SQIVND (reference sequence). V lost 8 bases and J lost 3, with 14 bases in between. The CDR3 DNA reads TGTGCCAGTCTGATCAAGAATGGCTATAATTCACCCCTCCACTTT. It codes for CASLIKNGYNSPLHF.

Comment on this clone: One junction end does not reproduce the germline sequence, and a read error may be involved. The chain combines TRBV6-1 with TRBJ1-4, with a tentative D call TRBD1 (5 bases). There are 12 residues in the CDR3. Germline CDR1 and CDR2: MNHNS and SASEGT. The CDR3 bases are TGTGCCAGCAGCACAGACGTGGGACGGCTACTTTTT. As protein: CASSTDVGRLLF.

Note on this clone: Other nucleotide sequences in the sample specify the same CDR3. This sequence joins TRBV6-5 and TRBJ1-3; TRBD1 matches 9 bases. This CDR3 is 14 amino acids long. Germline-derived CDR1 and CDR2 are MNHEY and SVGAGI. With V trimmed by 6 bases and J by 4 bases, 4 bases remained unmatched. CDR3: CASSRGQGGNTIYF. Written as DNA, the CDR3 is TGTGCCAGCAGCCGGGGACAGGGAGGAAACACCATATATTTT.

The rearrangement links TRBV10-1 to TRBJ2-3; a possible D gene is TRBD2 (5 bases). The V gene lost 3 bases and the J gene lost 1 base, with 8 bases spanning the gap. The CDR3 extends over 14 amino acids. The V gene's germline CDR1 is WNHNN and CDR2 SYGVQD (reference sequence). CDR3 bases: TGCGCCAGCAGTGAACGGGGTGGCACAGATACGCAGTATTTT. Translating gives CASSERGGTDTQYF.

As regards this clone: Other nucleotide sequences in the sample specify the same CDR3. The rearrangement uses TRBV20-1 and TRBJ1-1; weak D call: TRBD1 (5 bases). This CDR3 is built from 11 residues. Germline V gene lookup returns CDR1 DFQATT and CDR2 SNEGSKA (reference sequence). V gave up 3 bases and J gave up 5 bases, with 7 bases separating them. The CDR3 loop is CSARWGTEAFF. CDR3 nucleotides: TGCAGTGCTAGGTGGGGGACTGAAGCTTTCTTT.

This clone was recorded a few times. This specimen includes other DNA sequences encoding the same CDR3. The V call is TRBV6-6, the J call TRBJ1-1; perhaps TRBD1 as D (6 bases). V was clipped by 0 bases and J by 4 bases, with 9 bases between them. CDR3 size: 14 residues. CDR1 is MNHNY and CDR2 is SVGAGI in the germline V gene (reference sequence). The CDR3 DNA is TGTGCCAGCAGTTACTCCGGGGGCTCCACTGAAGCTTTCTTT. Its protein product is CASSYSGGSTEAFF.

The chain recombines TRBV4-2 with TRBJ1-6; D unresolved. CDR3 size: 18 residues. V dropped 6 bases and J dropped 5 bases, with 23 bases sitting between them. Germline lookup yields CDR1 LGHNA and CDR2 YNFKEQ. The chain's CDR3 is CASSRRALADSNNSPLHF. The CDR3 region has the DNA TGTGCCAGCAGTCGTAGAGCCCTCGCAGATAGTAATAATTCACCCCTCCACTTT.

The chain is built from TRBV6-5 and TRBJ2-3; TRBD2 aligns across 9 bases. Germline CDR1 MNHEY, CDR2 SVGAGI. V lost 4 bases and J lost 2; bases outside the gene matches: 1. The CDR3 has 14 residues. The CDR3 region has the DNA TGTGCCAGCAGTTCGGGACTAGCCACAGATACGCAGTATTTT. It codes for CASSSGLATDTQYF.

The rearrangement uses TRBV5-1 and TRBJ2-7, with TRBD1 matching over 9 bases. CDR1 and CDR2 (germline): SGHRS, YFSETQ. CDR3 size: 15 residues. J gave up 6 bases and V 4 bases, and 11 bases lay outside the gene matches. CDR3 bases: TGCGCCAGCAGCCCAACCGGGACAGGGAATCCCGAGCAGTACTTC. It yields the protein CASSPTGTGNPEQYF.

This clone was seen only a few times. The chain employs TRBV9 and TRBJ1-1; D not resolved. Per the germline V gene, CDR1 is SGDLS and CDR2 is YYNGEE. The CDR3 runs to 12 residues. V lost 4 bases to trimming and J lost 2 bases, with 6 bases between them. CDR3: CASSRANTEAFF. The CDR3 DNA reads TGTGCCAGCAGCAGGGCAAACACTGAAGCTTTCTTT.

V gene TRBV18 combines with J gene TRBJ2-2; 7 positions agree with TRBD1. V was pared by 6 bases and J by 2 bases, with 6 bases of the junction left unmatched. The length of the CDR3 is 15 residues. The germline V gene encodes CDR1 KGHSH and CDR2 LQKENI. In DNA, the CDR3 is TGTGCCAGCTCCCTTAACAGGGGAAACACCGGGGAGCTGTTTTTT. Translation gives CASSLNRGNTGELFF. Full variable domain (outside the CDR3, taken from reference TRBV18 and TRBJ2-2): NAGVMQNPRHLVRRRGQEARLRCSPMKGHSHVYWYRQLPEEGLKFMVYLQKENIIDESGMPKERFSAEFPKEGPSILRIQQVVRGDSAAYFCASSLNRGNTGELFFGEGSRLTVL.

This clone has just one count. CDR3 sequence reads: CASRTGQAGEQYF. DNA of the CDR3: TGTGCCAGCAGGACGGGACAGGCTGGCGAGCAGTACTTC. V and J are TRBV6-5 and TRBJ2-7, with 8 positions matching TRBD1. The CDR3 is 13 amino acids. The J segment lost 6 bases and the V segment lost 6 bases, leaving 7 bases of the junction unmatched. CDR1 and CDR2 (germline): MNHEY, SVGAGI.

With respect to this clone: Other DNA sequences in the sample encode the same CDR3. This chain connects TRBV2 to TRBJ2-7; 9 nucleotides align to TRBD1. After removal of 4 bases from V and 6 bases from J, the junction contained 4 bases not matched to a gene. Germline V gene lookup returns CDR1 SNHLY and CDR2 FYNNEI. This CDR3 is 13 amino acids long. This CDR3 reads CASSGQGVIEQYF. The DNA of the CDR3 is TGTGCCAGCAGTGGACAGGGGGTGATCGAGCAGTACTTC. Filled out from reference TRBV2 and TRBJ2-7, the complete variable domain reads EPEVTQTPSHQVTQMGQEVILRCVPISNHLYFYWYRQILGQKVEFLVSFYNNEISEKSEIFDDQFSVERPDGSNFTLKIRSTKLEDSAMYFCASSGQGVIEQYFGPGTRLTVT.

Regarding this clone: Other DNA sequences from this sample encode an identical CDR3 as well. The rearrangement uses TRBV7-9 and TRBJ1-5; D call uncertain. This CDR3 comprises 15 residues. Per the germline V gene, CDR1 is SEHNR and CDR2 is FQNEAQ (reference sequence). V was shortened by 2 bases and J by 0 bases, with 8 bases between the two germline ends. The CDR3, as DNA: TGTGCCAGCAGCTTATTTGGCGATAGCAATCAGCCCCAGCATTTT. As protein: CASSLFGDSNQPQHF.

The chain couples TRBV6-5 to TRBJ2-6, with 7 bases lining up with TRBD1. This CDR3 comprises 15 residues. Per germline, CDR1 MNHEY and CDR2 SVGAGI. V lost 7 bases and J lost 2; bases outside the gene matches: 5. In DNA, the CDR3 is TGTGCCAGCACCGGCCAGGGGGCTGGGGCCAACGTCCTGACTTTC. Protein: CASTGQGAGANVLTF.

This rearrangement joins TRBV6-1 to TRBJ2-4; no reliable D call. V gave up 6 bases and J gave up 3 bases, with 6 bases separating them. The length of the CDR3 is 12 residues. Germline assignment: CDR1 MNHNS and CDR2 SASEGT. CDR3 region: CASRASKNIQYF. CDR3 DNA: TGTGCCAGCAGGGCGAGCAAAAACATTCAGTACTTC.

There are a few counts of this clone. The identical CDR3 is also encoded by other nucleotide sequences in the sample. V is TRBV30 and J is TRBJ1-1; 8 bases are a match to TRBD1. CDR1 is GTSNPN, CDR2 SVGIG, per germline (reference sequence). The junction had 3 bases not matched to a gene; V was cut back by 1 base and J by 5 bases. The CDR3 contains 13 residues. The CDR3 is CAWSEQGVTEAFF. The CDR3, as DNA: TGTGCCTGGAGTGAACAGGGGGTGACTGAAGCTTTCTTT.

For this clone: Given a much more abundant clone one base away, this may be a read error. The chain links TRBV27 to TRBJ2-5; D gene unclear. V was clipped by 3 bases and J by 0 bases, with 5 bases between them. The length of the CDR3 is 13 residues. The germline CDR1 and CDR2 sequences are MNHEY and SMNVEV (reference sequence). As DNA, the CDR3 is TGTGCCAGCAGTTTGGGCTACCAAGAGACCCAGTACTTC. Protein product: CASSLGYQETQYF.

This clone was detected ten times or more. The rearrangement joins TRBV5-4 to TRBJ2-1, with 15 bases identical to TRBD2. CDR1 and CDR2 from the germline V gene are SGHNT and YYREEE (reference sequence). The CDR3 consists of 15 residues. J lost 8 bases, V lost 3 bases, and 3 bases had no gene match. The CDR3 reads CASSSGTSGRHEQFF. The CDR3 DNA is TGTGCCAGCAGCTCCGGGACTAGCGGGAGGCATGAGCAGTTCTTC.

The DNA of the CDR3 is TGTGCCAGCAGGTCCGGGACAGAAGCTTTCTTT. Translation: CASRSGTEAFF. V is TRBV2 and J is TRBJ1-1, with D possibly being TRBD1 (6 bases). Germline V gene sequence: CDR1 SNHLY, CDR2 FYNNEI. Trimming pared 6 bases from V and 8 bases from J, leaving 10 bases between. The length of the CDR3 is 11 residues.